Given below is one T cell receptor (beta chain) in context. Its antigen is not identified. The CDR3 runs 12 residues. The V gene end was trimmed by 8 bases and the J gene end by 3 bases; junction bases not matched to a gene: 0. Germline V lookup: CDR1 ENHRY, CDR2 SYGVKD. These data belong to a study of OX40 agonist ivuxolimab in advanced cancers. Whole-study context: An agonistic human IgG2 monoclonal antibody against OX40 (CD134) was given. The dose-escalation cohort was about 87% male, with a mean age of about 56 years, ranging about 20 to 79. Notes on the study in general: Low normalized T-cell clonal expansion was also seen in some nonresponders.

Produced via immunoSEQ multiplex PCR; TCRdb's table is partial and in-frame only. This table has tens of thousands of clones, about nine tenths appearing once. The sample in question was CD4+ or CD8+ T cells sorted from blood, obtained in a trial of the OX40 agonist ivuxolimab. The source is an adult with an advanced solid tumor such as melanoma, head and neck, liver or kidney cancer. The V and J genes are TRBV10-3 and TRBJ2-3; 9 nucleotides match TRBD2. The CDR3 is CAIAGGTDTQYF. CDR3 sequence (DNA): TGTGCCATCGCGGGGGGGACAGATACGCAGTATTTT.